Following are 30 T cell receptor beta chains from one sample sequenced in a study of cytomegalovirus exposure and HLA in healthy donors. The PCR was carried out with 60 Vbeta primers and 13 Jbeta primers. Produced via immunoSEQ multiplex PCR; TCRdb's table is partial and in-frame only. The table has some 180,000 clones, around 87% seen once. The material sequenced was PBMCs. The receptors were sampled from a boy aged 2 to 10 in good health and CMV-seronegative.

CDR3 bases: TGCGCCAGCAGCTTGGAGGGAGGTAGCACTGAAGCTTTCTTT. Amino acid sequence: CASSLEGGSTEAFF. The chain recombines TRBV5-1 with TRBJ1-1; no clear D gene. The length of the CDR3 is 14 residues. CDR1 is SGHRS, CDR2 YFSETQ, per germline. Deletions cut 0 bases from V and 4 bases from J, with 10 bases between.

This clone has only one observation. The chain has TRBV27 and TRBJ2-1; TRBD2 agrees at 7 bases. This CDR3 has 16 amino acids. The germline V gene has CDR1 MNHEY and CDR2 SMNVEV (reference sequence). After removal of 1 base from V and 2 bases from J, the junction contained 5 bases not matched to a gene. CDR3 DNA sequence: TGTGCCAGCAGTTTATGGGCGGGAGCCACCTACAATGAGCAGTTCTTC. Translating gives CASSLWAGATYNEQFF.

V and J are TRBV18 and TRBJ2-7, with TRBD2 matching over 10 bases. CDR1 KGHSH and CDR2 LQKENI come from the germline V gene. This CDR3 comprises 16 residues. The J segment lost 2 bases and the V segment lost 4 bases, leaving 8 bases of the junction unmatched. The CDR3 region has the DNA TGTGCCAGCTCACGAGGGGAGCGGGAGGGGGCCTACGAGCAGTACTTC. This gives the protein CASSRGEREGAYEQYF.

This chain links TRBV10-3 with TRBJ1-5; TRBD1 might be the D (5 bases). This CDR3 comprises 13 residues. Germline lookup yields CDR1 ENHRY and CDR2 SYGVKD. Trimming took off 7 bases at V and 5 bases at J, with 12 bases between the two ends. CDR3 in amino acids: CAIKREGDQPQHF. The CDR3 region has the DNA TGTGCCATCAAAAGGGAAGGGGATCAGCCCCAGCATTTT.

This clone was seen a few times. The V and J genes are TRBV5-5 and TRBJ2-2; TRBD1 agrees at 9 bases. With 2 bases clipped from V and 5 bases from J, the junction kept 4 bases outside the gene matches. CDR1 SGHKS and CDR2 YYEKEE come from the germline V gene (reference sequence). This CDR3 comprises 15 residues. The CDR3 DNA follows: TGTGCCAGCAGCTTTGGGACAGGGCGGACCGGGGAGCTGTTTTTT. It encodes CASSFGTGRTGELFF.

This rearrangement joins TRBV7-8 to TRBJ1-5, with no clear D. Trimming removed 5 bases from V and 1 base from J, with 27 bases in between. Germline V gene sequence: CDR1 SGHVS, CDR2 FQNEAQ. The CDR3 spans 20 residues. The CDR3 protein is CASSAQPQVPPGGSNQPQHF. The CDR3 region has the DNA TGTGCCAGCAGCGCACAACCCCAGGTTCCGCCAGGTGGCAGCAATCAGCCCCAGCATTTT.

The chain uses TRBV10-3 and TRBJ2-7; 11 nucleotides align to TRBD2. This CDR3 has 15 residues. Germline-derived CDR1 and CDR2 are ENHRY and SYGVKD. The trim removed 7 bases at V and 4 bases at J, leaving 9 bases unmatched. The CDR3: CAIKGTSGSNYEQYF. DNA of the CDR3: TGTGCCATCAAGGGGACTAGCGGATCCAATTACGAGCAGTACTTC.

This chain uses TRBV2 with TRBJ2-2, with D possibly TRBD2 on 5 matching bases. The CDR3 spans 13 residues. Trimming shortened V by 6 bases and J by 4 bases, and 9 bases separated the two germline ends. CDR1 and CDR2 from the germline V gene are SNHLY and FYNNEI. The CDR3, as DNA: TGTGCCAGCAGCGTCGGGGTCACCGGGGAGCTGTTTTTT. Translating it yields CASSVGVTGELFF.

The chain carries TRBV4-2 and TRBJ1-2; tentative D call: TRBD1 (5 bases). The CDR3 contains 15 residues. Germline-derived CDR1 and CDR2 are LGHNA and YNFKEQ. Trimming removed 0 bases at V and 4 bases at J, with 12 bases between. CDR3 protein: CASSQDRSGPYGYTF. The CDR3 coding sequence is TGTGCCAGCAGCCAAGATCGTTCAGGGCCCTATGGCTACACCTTC.

This chain uses TRBV2 with TRBJ1-1; tentatively, D is TRBD1 (5 bases). CDR3 size: 13 residues. V was shortened by 7 bases and J by 0 bases, with 9 bases between the two germline ends. Germline CDR1 reads SNHLY; CDR2 reads FYNNEI. The CDR3 reads CASTWGVNTEAFF. The DNA of the CDR3 is TGTGCCAGCACCTGGGGGGTGAACACTGAAGCTTTCTTT.

The chain employs TRBV7-2 and TRBJ2-7, with 9 bases aligning to TRBD2. CDR1 and CDR2 (germline): SGHTA, FQGNSA. The CDR3 runs 15 residues. The V gene end was trimmed by 7 bases and the J gene end by 1 base; junction bases not matched to a gene: 8. CDR3 in DNA: TGTGCCAGCATGTTGGTGAGCGGGGGGTCCTACGAGCAGTACTTC. It translates to CASMLVSGGSYEQYF.

This sequence joins TRBV7-9 and TRBJ2-6; 7 bases are shared with TRBD1. This CDR3 region has 19 residues. Germline V gene lookup returns CDR1 SEHNR and CDR2 FQNEAQ (reference sequence). Trimming removed 2 bases from V and 0 bases from J; junction bases left unmatched: 10. The CDR3 DNA is TGTGCCAGCAGCTTACGAGGGGGCGGAGGATCCTCTGGGGCCAACGTCCTGACTTTC. Protein product: CASSLRGGGGSSGANVLTF. The whole variable domain, filled in from reference TRBV7-9 and TRBJ2-6, reads DTGVSQNPRHKITKRGQNVTFRCDPISEHNRLYWYRQTLGQGPEFLTYFQNEAQLEKSRLLSDRFSAERPKGSFSTLEIQRTEQGDSAMYLCASSLRGGGGSSGANVLTFGAGSRLTVL.

The J gene is TRBJ2-5, the V gene TRBV5-1; possible D gene TRBD2, 6 bases. CDR1 SGHRS and CDR2 YFSETQ come from the germline V gene. The CDR3 has 13 residues. The V gene lost 0 bases and the J gene lost 5 bases, with 8 bases spanning the gap. CDR3 bases: TGCGCCAGCAGCTTGGCGGGGGACGAGACCCAGTACTTC. As protein: CASSLAGDETQYF.

The J gene is TRBJ2-1, the V gene TRBV2; 9 positions agree with TRBD2. With V trimmed by 4 bases and J by 6 bases, 10 bases remained unmatched. The germline gives CDR1 SNHLY, CDR2 FYNNEI. The CDR3 totals 16 residues. The CDR3 protein is CASSGAGGRIGNEQFF. Written as DNA, the CDR3 is TGTGCCAGCAGTGGGGCGGGGGGGCGCATCGGCAATGAGCAGTTCTTC.

The V call is TRBV29-1, the J call TRBJ2-7; tentative D call: TRBD1 (6 bases). Germline lookup yields CDR1 SQVTM and CDR2 ANQGSEA. This CDR3 has 14 residues. The V and J ends lost 4 bases and 0 bases respectively, with 13 bases between them. The CDR3 sequence: CSVAGQRSSYEQYF. CDR3 DNA: TGCAGCGTTGCCGGACAGAGAAGCTCCTACGAGCAGTACTTC.

The V and J genes are TRBV19 and TRBJ1-5, with TRBD1 matching over 9 bases. The CDR3 extends over 16 amino acids. V shed 8 bases and J 2 bases; nucleotides not matched to a gene: 10. Germline assignment: CDR1 LNHDA and CDR2 SQIVND (reference sequence). For the CDR3, the DNA is TGTGCCAGTTCCCATAGAGGGGACAGGGGCAATCAGCCCCAGCATTTT. Its protein is CASSHRGDRGNQPQHF.

V is TRBV18 and J is TRBJ2-4; 8 bases are a match to TRBD1. This CDR3 is built from 14 residues. The germline gives CDR1 KGHSH, CDR2 LQKENI. The ends lost 2 bases at V and 14 bases at J; junction bases unmatched: 11. CDR3 protein: CASSPGTGGDSKYF. In DNA form, the CDR3 reads TGTGCCAGCTCACCAGGGACAGGCGGGGACTCTAAGTACTTC.

The V gene is TRBV5-6, the J gene TRBJ1-1; the D gene is possibly TRBD1 (6 bases). V lost 1 base to trimming and J lost 4 bases, with 14 bases between them. Per germline, CDR1 SGHDT and CDR2 YYEEEE. The CDR3 sequence is 15 residues long. Here the CDR3 DNA reads TGTGCCAGCAGCTTGATTCTACAGGGTAGCACTGAAGCTTTCTTT. As protein: CASSLILQGSTEAFF. The full variable domain, rest sourced from reference TRBV5-6 and TRBJ1-1, is DAGVTQSPTHLIKTRGQQVTLRCSPKSGHDTVSWYQQALGQGPQFIFQYYEEEERQRGNFPDRFSGHQFPNYSSELNVNALLLGDSALYLCASSLILQGSTEAFFGQGTRLTVV.

The chain is built from TRBV5-1 and TRBJ2-7; D is possibly TRBD1 (5 bases). CDR1 SGHRS and CDR2 YFSETQ come from the germline V gene. The CDR3 length is 15 residues. The ends were cut back, 0 bases at V and 6 bases at J, with 16 bases in the middle. DNA for the CDR3: TGCGCCAGCAGCTTGGAGGCGCCAGGGTGGGGCGAGCAGTACTTC. Translated: CASSLEAPGWGEQYF.

J is TRBJ2-7 and V is TRBV6-6, with D unclear. Between the trimmed V and J ends, which lost 0 bases and 2 bases, there was a span of 8 bases. The germline gives CDR1 MNHNY, CDR2 SVGAGI (reference sequence). The CDR3 runs to 14 residues. The CDR3 protein is CASSYSTVTYEQYF. Written as DNA, the CDR3 is TGTGCCAGCAGTTACTCAACGGTCACCTACGAGCAGTACTTC.

CDR3 sequence (DNA): TGTGCCAGCGCCAGGGGGCTAGGCTTCTACGAGCAGTACTTC. Translation gives CASARGLGFYEQYF. The chain recombines TRBV28 with TRBJ2-7; TRBD1 matches at 8 bases. The germline gives CDR1 MDHEN, CDR2 SYDVKM. J lost 3 bases, V lost 8 bases, and 9 bases had no gene match. This CDR3 contains 14 residues.

J is TRBJ1-2 and V is TRBV7-9, with 7 bases that match TRBD1. Losses at the gene ends were 3 bases for V and 5 bases for J; bases not matched to a gene: 6. Looked up from germline, CDR1 is SEHNR and CDR2 is FQNEAQ (reference sequence). The CDR3 spans 14 residues. The CDR3 loop is CASSFGDSRYGYTF. As DNA, the CDR3 is TGTGCCAGCAGCTTCGGGGACAGCCGATATGGCTACACCTTC.

This chain joins TRBV5-5 and TRBJ2-7; 9 bases line up with TRBD1. Losses at the gene ends were 4 bases for V and 2 bases for J; bases not matched to a gene: 7. CDR3 length: 15 amino acids. Germline CDR1 and CDR2: SGHKS and YYEKEE (reference sequence). CDR3 residues: CASSLRTGVAYEQYF. The CDR3 DNA sequence: TGTGCCAGCAGCCTTCGGACAGGGGTAGCCTACGAGCAGTACTTC.

The genes are TRBV5-4 and TRBJ2-7; 12 bases map to TRBD2. Germline loops: CDR1 SGHNT, CDR2 YYREEE (reference sequence). This CDR3 is 15 amino acids long. The V and J ends lost 4 bases and 4 bases, in that order; junction bases with no gene match: 6. The CDR3 loop is CASSHRTSGVYEQYF. The CDR3 nucleotides are TGTGCCAGCAGCCACAGGACTAGCGGGGTATACGAGCAGTACTTC.

J is TRBJ2-1 and V is TRBV6-1; no definite D call. This CDR3 has 15 residues. Per the germline V gene, CDR1 is MNHNS and CDR2 is SASEGT. V lost 0 bases and J lost 0, with 6 bases in between. The CDR3: CASSEAPSSYNEQFF. DNA of the CDR3: TGTGCCAGCAGTGAAGCGCCTAGCTCCTACAATGAGCAGTTCTTC.

This sequence joins TRBV18 and TRBJ1-5; D is possibly TRBD1 (6 bases). Per germline, CDR1 KGHSH and CDR2 LQKENI. The V and J ends lost 4 bases and 3 bases respectively, with 10 bases between them. This CDR3 has 14 residues. Here the CDR3 DNA reads TGTGCCAGCTCACTAGGACAGATCAATCAGCCCCAGCATTTT. Translated, it gives CASSLGQINQPQHF.

The CDR3 region has the DNA TGTGCCAGCAGCTTCCCGGTCCTAGCGGGGTCGTACGAGCAGTACTTC. The encoded protein is CASSFPVLAGSYEQYF. The chain uses TRBV11-2 and TRBJ2-7, with TRBD2 matching over 9 bases. Germline values: CDR1 SGHAT, CDR2 FQNNGV. The CDR3 has 16 residues. V shed 3 bases, J shed 4 bases, and the junction held 10 bases outside the gene matches.

The rearrangement links TRBV5-1 to TRBJ1-1, with D tentatively TRBD1 (5 bases). CDR3 length: 16 residues. Germline loops: CDR1 SGHRS, CDR2 YFSETQ. Trimming took off 3 bases at V and 3 bases at J, with 18 bases between the two ends. The CDR3 region has the DNA TGCGCCAGCAGCTCGGACATTAAAACGGCTTACACTGAAGCTTTCTTT. Translated, it gives CASSSDIKTAYTEAFF.

The J gene is TRBJ1-1, the V gene TRBV28; the match to TRBD1 covers 7 bases. Germline trimming cut 5 bases from V and 4 bases from J; bases unmatched to any gene: 4. There are 13 residues in the CDR3. Germline CDR1 and CDR2: MDHEN and SYDVKM. In DNA form, the CDR3 reads TGTGCCAGCAGTATGACAGGGCGCACTGAAGCTTTCTTT. Translated: CASSMTGRTEAFF.

The chain links TRBV7-8 to TRBJ1-5, with D possibly matching TRBD1 (5 bases). V was trimmed by 5 bases and J by 1 base, leaving 9 bases between them. CDR3 length: 14 residues. Germline CDR1 SGHVS, CDR2 FQNEAQ. The CDR3: CASSGGGSNQPQHF. The CDR3 nucleotides are TGTGCCAGCAGCGGGGGGGGGAGCAATCAGCCCCAGCATTTT. Full variable domain (rest looked up from reference TRBV7-8 and TRBJ1-5): GAGVSQSPRYKVAKRGQDVALRCDPISGHVSLFWYQQALGQGPEFLTYFQNEAQLDKSGLPSDRFFAERPEGSVSTLKIQRTQQEDSAVYLCASSGGGSNQPQHFGDGTRLSIL.